This passage covers 26 T cell receptor beta chains from one sample sequenced in a study of cytomegalovirus exposure and HLA in healthy donors. Primers included in the PCR were 60 Vbeta and 13 Jbeta primers. Data came from immunoSEQ multiplex PCR; TCRdb stores just in-frame clones and leaves some out. The sample has some 210,000 clones, almost 80% seen once; the top ten hold 3.8%. Specimen: PBMCs. Receptor source: a male donor in good health and CMV-seronegative.

The rearrangement uses TRBV28 and TRBJ1-2; 7 nucleotides agree with TRBD1. Germline CDR1 is MDHEN and CDR2 is SYDVKM. There are 13 residues in the CDR3. Trimming cost V 5 bases and J 6 bases; bases outside gene matches: 6. CDR3 coding DNA: TGTGCCAGCAGTCTCACGACAGGGAATGGCTACACCTTC. Residues: CASSLTTGNGYTF.

In this sample, this clone turned up once. The rearrangement links TRBV5-1 to TRBJ2-7; TRBD2 matches at 7 bases. CDR1 and CDR2 (germline): SGHRS, YFSETQ. CDR3 length equals 14 residues. The junction had 6 bases not matched to a gene; V was cut back by 0 bases and J by 6 bases. The CDR3 protein is CASSLGPGGSEQYF. The CDR3 region has the DNA TGCGCCAGCAGCTTGGGACCGGGAGGCTCCGAGCAGTACTTC.

The chain recombines TRBV30 with TRBJ2-7, with D maybe TRBD2 (5 bases). The CDR3 length is 15 residues. Germline CDR1 reads GTSNPN; CDR2 reads SVGIG (reference sequence). The ends were cut back, 2 bases at V and 4 bases at J, with 18 bases in the middle. CDR3 DNA: TGTGCCTGGAGTACCCCGGGCAGGAGGAATTACGAGCAGTACTTC. Amino acid sequence: CAWSTPGRRNYEQYF.

The chain uses TRBV6-5 and TRBJ1-2, with 7 nucleotides matching TRBD1. The ends lost 4 bases at V and 2 bases at J; junction bases unmatched: 7. CDR3 length: 15 amino acids. The germline V gene has CDR1 MNHEY and CDR2 SVGAGI. CDR3 in DNA: TGTGCCAGCAGTTCCTCCGGGACAGCGAACTATGGCTACACCTTC. Its translation: CASSSSGTANYGYTF.

This chain links TRBV6-5 with TRBJ2-7; perhaps TRBD1 as D (6 bases). Germline assignment: CDR1 MNHEY and CDR2 SVGAGI. The V gene lost 2 bases and the J gene lost 2 bases, with 7 bases spanning the gap. The CDR3 runs to 13 residues. The CDR3 sequence: CASSYEGAYEQYF. CDR3 nucleotide sequence: TGTGCCAGCAGTTACGAGGGGGCCTACGAGCAGTACTTC.

In its sample, this clone was seen a few times. The chain has TRBV18 and TRBJ2-7; maybe TRBD2 (6 bases). The V end was cut by 2 bases, the J end by 0 bases, with 14 bases between. The CDR3 is made up of 16 amino acids. The germline V gene encodes CDR1 KGHSH and CDR2 LQKENI. The CDR3 reads CASSPLGTWSSYEQYF. Here the CDR3 DNA reads TGTGCCAGCTCACCATTGGGGACTTGGAGCTCCTACGAGCAGTACTTC.

The rearrangement uses TRBV5-8 and TRBJ1-3; TRBD1 is a possible D gene (5 bases). The germline V gene has CDR1 SGHTS and CDR2 YDEGEE. The CDR3 totals 15 residues. The V and J ends lost 6 bases and 0 bases respectively, with 13 bases between them. As DNA, the CDR3 is TGTGCCAGCACCGGACAACTAGCCTCTGGAAACACCATATATTTT. Translation gives CASTGQLASGNTIYF. The full variable domain, with the rest looked up from reference TRBV5-8 and TRBJ1-3, is EAGVTQSPTHLIKTRGQQATLRCSPISGHTSVYWYQQALGLGLQFLLWYDEGEERNRGNFPPRFSGRQFPNYSSELNVNALELEDSALYLCASTGQLASGNTIYFGEGSWLTVV.

This clone was observed once. The chain is built from TRBV5-1 and TRBJ2-5; 8 positions match TRBD2. TRBJ2-7 matches the DNA end more closely, so the J call is doubtful. Germline-derived CDR1 and CDR2 are SGHRS and YFSETQ. CDR3 length: 15 amino acids. CDR3 in amino acids: CASSLEVSGTYEQYF. As DNA, the CDR3 is TGCGCCAGCAGCTTGGAAGTTAGCGGGACTTACGAGCAGTACTTC.

The chain couples TRBV2 to TRBJ2-5, with 7 bases identical to TRBD2. The DNA matches TRBJ2-7 better at its end, which makes the J call doubtful. CDR3 length: 13 residues. Germline V CDR1 and CDR2: SNHLY, FYNNEI. The CDR3: CASSRLATYEQYF. CDR3 coding DNA: TGTGCCAGCAGTAGACTAGCTACCTACGAGCAGTACTTC.

V is TRBV30 and J is TRBJ2-7, with a tentative D call TRBD1 (5 bases). From germline, CDR1 is GTSNPN and CDR2 SVGIG (reference sequence). CDR3 length: 11 amino acids. V lost 6 bases and J lost 6, with 12 bases in between. For the CDR3, the DNA is TGTGCCTGTCAGGGCTCCCTCGAGCAGTACTTC. Protein sequence: CACQGSLEQYF.

This clone was counted once. V is TRBV11-1 and J is TRBJ2-3; 10 nucleotides line up with TRBD2. Germline CDR1 and CDR2: SGHAT and FQDESV (reference sequence). The CDR3 runs 15 residues. Trimming at V came to 5 bases and at J to 2 bases, leaving 4 bases not matched to a gene. The CDR3 nucleotides read TGTGCCAGCAGCCCCCTAGCGGGGGTCACAGATACGCAGTATTTT. Translated: CASSPLAGVTDTQYF.

This clone was seen a handful of times. Other DNA sequences within the sample encode an identical CDR3. The V gene is TRBV18, the J gene TRBJ1-4; D perhaps matches TRBD1 (6 bases). V lost 1 base and J lost 3, with 9 bases in between. Germline lookup yields CDR1 KGHSH and CDR2 LQKENI. There are 15 residues in the CDR3. The CDR3 loop reads CASSPLTGANEKLFF. Written as DNA, the CDR3 is TGTGCCAGCTCACCACTGACAGGAGCTAATGAAAAACTGTTTTTT.

This chain links TRBV5-1 with TRBJ2-1; 10 nucleotides line up with TRBD2. Germline V CDR1 and CDR2: SGHRS, YFSETQ. The CDR3 length is 16 residues. V shed 1 base and J 4 bases; nucleotides not matched to a gene: 5. The CDR3 protein is CASSLPSGSVYNEQFF. The CDR3 nucleotides read TGCGCCAGCAGCTTGCCTAGCGGGAGTGTATACAATGAGCAGTTCTTC.

The CDR3 spells CATSRDPREGEGIDTQYF. The DNA of the CDR3 is TGTGCCACCAGCAGAGATCCGCGTGAGGGCGAGGGTATAGATACGCAGTATTTT. The rearrangement links TRBV15 to TRBJ2-3, with D tentatively TRBD2 (5 bases). CDR1 is LNHNV and CDR2 is YYDKDF in the germline V gene (reference sequence). This CDR3 has 18 amino acids. Trimming removed 0 bases at V and 5 bases at J, with 21 bases between.

The chain carries TRBV11-2 and TRBJ2-2, with 11 bases matching TRBD2. J lost 3 bases, V lost 7 bases, and 7 bases had no gene match. Germline V gene data show CDR1 as SGHAT and CDR2 as FQNNGV. This CDR3 is built from 16 residues. The CDR3 nucleotides read TGTGCCAGCATACCGGGACTAGCGGTGGACACCGGGGAGCTGTTTTTT. Amino acids: CASIPGLAVDTGELFF.

The genes are TRBV30 and TRBJ1-1, with TRBD1 as a possible D gene (5 bases). CDR3 size: 11 residues. Trimming removed 2 bases at V and 4 bases at J, with 5 bases between. Looked up from germline, CDR1 is GTSNPN and CDR2 is SVGIG (reference sequence). As DNA, the CDR3 is TGTGCCTGGAGTCAGGGCACTGAAGCTTTCTTT. It codes for CAWSQGTEAFF.

In its sample, this clone was seen a few times. This chain joins TRBV30 and TRBJ1-1; no definite D call. Germline V gives CDR1 GTSNPN, CDR2 SVGIG (reference sequence). This CDR3 has 14 amino acids. The V gene lost 4 bases and the J gene lost 6 bases, with 18 bases spanning the gap. This chain's CDR3 is CAWMAGTQFAEAFF. The CDR3 DNA is TGTGCCTGGATGGCGGGCACCCAGTTTGCTGAAGCTTTCTTT.

CDR3 bases: TGCGCCAGCAGCTTGGAACCGCACAGGTCTGGGGCCAACGTCCTGACTTTC. The encoded protein is CASSLEPHRSGANVLTF. The V call is TRBV5-1, the J call TRBJ2-6, with a weak D call TRBD1 (5 bases). In germline, CDR1 is SGHRS, CDR2 YFSETQ. The CDR3 is 17 residues long. Deletions cut 0 bases from V and 1 base from J, with 11 bases between.

This chain links TRBV12-5 with TRBJ2-1; perhaps TRBD1 as D (6 bases). Trimming took 5 bases from V and 8 from J, leaving 13 bases between them. Per germline, CDR1 LGHNT and CDR2 FRNRAP. The CDR3 is 13 amino acids. The CDR3 sequence is CASGQVHRDEQFF. CDR3 DNA sequence: TGTGCTAGTGGTCAAGTTCACAGGGATGAGCAGTTCTTC. Full variable domain (missing parts from reference TRBV12-5 and TRBJ2-1): DARVTQTPRHKVTEMGQEVTMRCQPILGHNTVFWYRQTMMQGLELLAYFRNRAPLDDSGMPKDRFSAEMPDATLATLKIQPSEPRDSAVYFCASGQVHRDEQFFGPGTRLTVL.

The gene calls are TRBV7-2 and TRBJ1-4; no firm D call. CDR1 is SGHTA and CDR2 is FQGNSA in the germline V gene. The CDR3 consists of 17 residues. V was cut by 1 base and J by 0 bases, with 12 bases left in between. CDR3 DNA: TGTGCCAGCAGCTTAGTGGGAGGCGTTGCAACTAATGAAAAACTGTTTTTT. Translation: CASSLVGGVATNEKLFF.

The chain joins TRBV27 to TRBJ2-7; 10 bases match TRBD2. CDR1 is MNHEY and CDR2 is SMNVEV in the germline V gene (reference sequence). V shed 5 bases and J 4 bases; nucleotides not matched to a gene: 8. This CDR3 contains 15 residues. The CDR3 coding sequence is TGTGCCAGCAGTACCCAACTAGCGGGAATGTACGAGCAGTACTTC. As protein: CASSTQLAGMYEQYF.

The CDR3 reads CASSLESRGKLFF. The CDR3 coding sequence is TGTGCCAGCAGCTTAGAGAGTCGGGGAAAACTGTTTTTT. The V gene is TRBV7-6, the J gene TRBJ1-4; no clear D gene. The CDR3 spans 13 residues. Germline CDR1 and CDR2: SGHVS and FNYEAQ. V shed 1 base and J shed 10 bases, with 10 bases lying between them.

This chain connects TRBV5-1 to TRBJ1-5; possible D gene TRBD1, 5 bases. Per the germline V gene, CDR1 is SGHRS and CDR2 is YFSETQ. V lost 3 bases and J lost 6, with 13 bases in between. CDR3 length equals 14 residues. The CDR3, as DNA: TGCGCCAGCAGCTCGGATCAGGGAGGTCAGCCCCAGCATTTT. Encoded protein: CASSSDQGGQPQHF.

The chain combines TRBV5-1 with TRBJ2-7, with TRBD1 as a possible D gene (5 bases). Between the trimmed V and J ends, which lost 0 bases and 5 bases, there was a span of 12 bases. The CDR3 totals 14 residues. Germline V CDR1 and CDR2: SGHRS, YFSETQ. The CDR3 sequence: CASSLGPTEDEQYF. In DNA form, the CDR3 reads TGCGCCAGCAGCTTGGGGCCGACAGAAGACGAGCAGTACTTC.

This clone was recorded a few times. V is TRBV19 and J is TRBJ1-4; TRBD1 agrees at 11 bases. The germline gives CDR1 LNHDA, CDR2 SQIVND (reference sequence). V lost 6 bases, J lost 8 bases, and 8 bases stayed unmatched. CDR3 length: 15 residues. The CDR3 coding sequence is TGTGCCAGTAGGCCAACGGACAGGGGGCAGGAAAAACTGTTTTTT. It translates to CASRPTDRGQEKLFF. Filled out from reference TRBV19 and TRBJ1-4, the complete variable domain reads DGGITQSPKYLFRKEGQNVTLSCEQNLNHDAMYWYRQDPGQGLRLIYYSQIVNDFQKGDIAEGYSVSREKKESFPLTVTSAQKNPTAFYLCASRPTDRGQEKLFFGSGTQLSVL.

In this sample, this clone turned up a few times. The chain couples TRBV7-9 to TRBJ1-4; 7 bases agree with TRBD1. The CDR3 spans 13 residues. The junction had 5 bases not matched to a gene; V was cut back by 7 bases and J by 6 bases. CDR1 is SEHNR, CDR2 FQNEAQ, per germline (reference sequence). The CDR3: CASTTGVDEKLFF. The CDR3 nucleotides read TGTGCCAGCACCACAGGGGTGGATGAAAAACTGTTTTTT.